The rows below give T cell receptor beta chains drawn from one sample of a study of TIL therapy for anti-PD-1-resistant metastatic lung cancer. Repertoires were generated with immunoSEQ multiplex PCR, while TCRdb's copy carries only in-frame clones and drops some. The repertoire holds 50,000 or so clones, with 79% as singletons. The source was blood, collected at baseline. These receptors came from a woman between 30 and 80 years old with non-small cell lung cancer. Each CDR3 is given without its conserved first and last residue. A D gene is named only where the DNA matches it firmly.

d_call v_call cdr3_aa
TRBD1 TRBV19 ASSIPGTGDGYT
. TRBV28 ASSLWGAGANEKLF
TRBD2 TRBV7-9 ASSPRTSGVVNEQF
. TRBV29-1 SVDEKGWGNTIY
. TRBV5-1 ASSLGGQMIVEAF
TRBD1 TRBV7-9 ASSLAGQGDYGYT
. TRBV11-2 ASSPERTGELF
TRBD2 TRBV10-3 ATKRGGVYEQF
. TRBV7-7 ASSLSVNTEAF
. TRBV7-9 ASSSGISGNTIY
. TRBV7-7 ASSPSGSLNNEQF
. TRBV5-4 ASSLASRGWYQETQY
. TRBV29-1 SVDYGGEAF
. TRBV7-9 ASLRTGNTIY
. TRBV4-1 ASSQGFRVANYGYT
TRBD1 TRBV11-2 ASSLGQGATYGYT
. TRBV7-9 ASSPRGGGKPNNEQF
. TRBV6-1 ASSVGGQTYEQY
. TRBV11-3 ASSQYRETQY
. TRBV2 ASPEPQETMYMNTEAF
. TRBV27 ASSLFSGENTEAF
TRBD1 TRBV6-1 ASSADRDYSNQPQH
. TRBV6-1 ASSEGAGFSGNTIY
. TRBV5-4 ASSFYSSYEQY
. TRBV6-1 ASSSQGTQY
. TRBV15 ATSRDPSAHSNEQF
. TRBV2 ASSEQGSNQPQH
TRBD1 TRBV25-1 ASRGTGFEAF
TRBD1 TRBV7-2 ASSDRTGLSSYEQY
. TRBV18 ASSPNDRSNEKLF
TRBD1 TRBV6-5 ASSAQGGAYEQY
. TRBV2 ASSNEGTEGNEQF
. TRBV18 ASSPDGETQY
. TRBV18 ASSPTALGNQPQH
TRBD1 TRBV4-2 ASSRGQENSGNTIY
TRBD2 TRBV19 ASSIELAGETQY
TRBD2 TRBV11-2 ASSLSHGRVIEQF
. TRBV27 ASRKPPGQGDNSPLH
. TRBV19 ATPNGGNSEKLF
TRBD1 TRBV5-6 ASSLPGQEGHIYGYT
. TRBV5-6 ASSRRTERNTEAF
. TRBV7-2 ASSLMGAYGYT
. TRBV6-1 ASSEALGVNTGELF
. TRBV7-9 ASSVRDPFKNIQY
. TRBV5-4 ASSFPGRLNTEAF
. TRBV9 ASSVATRGDEQY
. TRBV19 ASSILTDITGELF
. TRBV9 ASSVGEGFNQPQH
TRBD2 TRBV11-3 ASSLGTSGGMETQY
TRBD1 TRBV5-1 ASSLEGRGITEAF
TRBD1 TRBV7-9 ASSLQTGADEQF
TRBD1 TRBV4-1 ASSQDRRGLTEAF
. TRBV5-6 ASRVGSYNEQF
. TRBV6-1 ASAQGREAF
. TRBV14 ASSQQAPYYEQY
. TRBV27 ASSRTSLNTQY
. TRBV6-1 ASSAEATTYSNQPQH
. TRBV7-9 ASRRDRATGELF
TRBD1 TRBV5-4 ASSSDRTMSTEAF